The 29 T cell receptor beta chains below come from one sample, sequenced in a study of follicular helper T cells after annual influenza vaccination. Profiling relied on immunoSEQ multiplex PCR, and the TCRdb table lists in-frame clones only, not all of them. The data show 10,000 or so clones, more than 65% seen once. Stated time point: 2014-2015 season, pre-vaccination. Material: CXCR5- memory CD4+ T cells sorted from blood, obtained on the day of influenza vaccination. These receptors all come from an adult who received the influenza vaccine.

The chain employs TRBV20-1 and TRBJ2-1, with TRBD1 matching over 7 bases. V dropped 7 bases and J dropped 9; count of bases not matched to a gene: 6. This CDR3 has 11 amino acids. Per the germline V gene, CDR1 is DFQATT and CDR2 is SNEGSKA (reference sequence). The CDR3 here is CSGTGVGEQFF. The CDR3 DNA reads TGCAGTGGAACAGGGGTTGGTGAGCAGTTCTTC.

The DNA for the CDR3 is TGTGCCAGCAGCGAACGACCAGACTATGGCTACACCTTC. It yields the protein CASSERPDYGYTF. The chain has TRBV7-2 and TRBJ1-2; D is undetermined. Trimming stripped 5 bases from V and 3 bases from J, with 10 bases between. Germline lookup yields CDR1 SGHTA and CDR2 FQGNSA. The CDR3 runs to 13 residues. Together with reference TRBV7-2 and TRBJ1-2, the CDR3 gives the full variable domain: GAGVSQSPSNKVTEKGKDVELRCDPISGHTALYWYRQSLGQGLEFLIYFQGNSAPDKSGLPSDRFSAERTGGSVSTLTIQRTQQEDSAVYLCASSERPDYGYTFGSGTRLTVV.

This clone was seen a single time. The chain joins TRBV5-1 to TRBJ2-3; TRBD2 aligns across 7 bases. The trim removed 0 bases at V and 2 bases at J, leaving 12 bases unmatched. The CDR3 loop spans 18 amino acids. In germline, CDR1 is SGHRS, CDR2 YFSETQ. The CDR3: CASSLGILSGGITDTQYF. DNA of the CDR3: TGCGCCAGCAGCTTGGGGATATTATCCGGGGGGATCACAGATACGCAGTATTTT.

The rearrangement links TRBV9 to TRBJ2-2; D is possibly TRBD1 or TRBD2 (5 bases each). This CDR3 has 15 amino acids. Trimming left V 4 bases short and J 8 bases short, with 18 bases between. The germline V gene has CDR1 SGDLS and CDR2 YYNGEE. CDR3 protein: CASSRGAVQPGELFF. The CDR3 nucleotides are TGTGCCAGCAGCAGGGGAGCGGTCCAACCGGGGGAGCTGTTTTTT.

V usage is TRBV28 and J usage is TRBJ2-1, with 11 bases matching TRBD2. Germline trimming cut 7 bases from V and 8 bases from J; bases unmatched to any gene: 22. Germline V gives CDR1 MDHEN, CDR2 SYDVKM. This CDR3 has 19 residues. CDR3 DNA sequence: TGTGCCAGCACCTCGACGCTGGGTAGCGGGAGGGGGGGGGTCGATGAGCAGTTCTTC. Translating it yields CASTSTLGSGRGGVDEQFF.

The chain carries TRBV6-6 and TRBJ2-7; D is undetermined. Germline loops: CDR1 MNHNY, CDR2 SVGAGI (reference sequence). V lost 5 bases and J lost 3, with 11 bases in between. This CDR3 contains 13 residues. This CDR3 is CASSPRGDYEQYF. The CDR3 DNA reads TGTGCCAGCAGTCCCAGAGGAGACTACGAGCAGTACTTC.

This chain uses TRBV29-1 with TRBJ1-1; 10 positions agree with TRBD1. With 7 bases clipped from V and 1 base from J, the junction kept 6 bases outside the gene matches. The CDR3 loop spans 14 amino acids. CDR1 is SQVTM, CDR2 ANQGSEA, per germline. The CDR3 coding sequence is TGCAGCGCTTCGACAGGGGGCGCGAACACTGAAGCTTTCTTT. This gives the protein CSASTGGANTEAFF. The full variable domain, completed using reference TRBV29-1 and TRBJ1-1, is SAVISQKPSRDICQRGTSLTIQCQVDSQVTMMFWYRQQPGQSLTLIATANQGSEATYESGFVIDKFPISRPNLTFSTLTVSNMSPEDSSIYLCSASTGGANTEAFFGQGTRLTVV.

This chain joins TRBV5-4 and TRBJ2-3; 10 bases are a match to TRBD2. In germline, CDR1 is SGHNT, CDR2 YYREEE (reference sequence). After removal of 0 bases from V and 0 bases from J, the junction contained 4 bases not matched to a gene. There are 17 residues in the CDR3. CDR3 residues: CASSLETSGFSTDTQYF. The CDR3 DNA reads TGTGCCAGCAGCTTGGAGACTAGCGGGTTTAGCACAGATACGCAGTATTTT.

The table lists this clone with a count of one. The chain links TRBV27 to TRBJ2-3; 8 nucleotides match TRBD1. The CDR3 contains 16 residues. CDR1 is MNHEY and CDR2 is SMNVEV in the germline V gene (reference sequence). V was pared by 8 bases and J by 2 bases, with 12 bases of the junction left unmatched. The CDR3 is CASRVQGARFTDTQYF. CDR3 nucleotide sequence: TGTGCCAGCCGGGTTCAGGGGGCGCGTTTCACAGATACGCAGTATTTT.

The V and J genes are TRBV5-5 and TRBJ1-2; possible D gene TRBD1, 5 bases. CDR1 SGHKS and CDR2 YYEKEE come from the germline V gene (reference sequence). V shed 4 bases and J shed 1 base, with 11 bases lying between them. The CDR3 sequence is 14 residues long. The CDR3 spells CASSTGTLNYGYTF. Written as DNA, the CDR3 is TGTGCCAGCAGCACTGGGACCCTTAACTATGGCTACACCTTC.

V usage is TRBV6-5 and J usage is TRBJ2-3; D might be TRBD1 (5 bases). The V gene lost 6 bases and the J gene lost 2 bases, with 9 bases spanning the gap. CDR3 length: 13 residues. The germline V gene has CDR1 MNHEY and CDR2 SVGAGI. CDR3 protein: CASSDSLTDTQYF. CDR3 in DNA: TGTGCCAGCAGCGACAGCCTCACAGATACGCAGTATTTT.

The chain uses TRBV7-9 and TRBJ2-6; D uncertain. The CDR3 spans 13 residues. Germline-derived CDR1 and CDR2 are SEHNR and FQNEAQ (reference sequence). Trimming took off 2 bases at V and 4 bases at J, with 3 bases between the two ends. DNA for the CDR3: TGTGCCAGCAGCTTAAAGGGGGCCAACGTCCTGACTTTC. It yields the protein CASSLKGANVLTF.

This chain links TRBV19 with TRBJ2-1; TRBD2 matches 9 bases. V shed 5 bases, J shed 8 bases, and the junction held 4 bases outside the gene matches. The CDR3 runs 13 residues. Germline loops: CDR1 LNHDA, CDR2 SQIVND (reference sequence). The CDR3 sequence is CASSVGLAHEQFF. The CDR3 nucleotides are TGTGCCAGTAGTGTTGGACTAGCGCATGAGCAGTTCTTC.

The chain joins TRBV6-1 to TRBJ1-5; D perhaps matches TRBD1 (5 bases). Trimming removed 7 bases at V and 6 bases at J, with 13 bases between. Germline lookup yields CDR1 MNHNS and CDR2 SASEGT. The CDR3 consists of 13 residues. CDR3 loop: CASIGHQSQPQHF. In DNA form, the CDR3 reads TGTGCCAGCATTGGACATCAGTCTCAGCCCCAGCATTTT.

This sequence joins TRBV6-1 and TRBJ2-2; no firm D call. The CDR3 sequence is 15 residues long. Germline assignment: CDR1 MNHNS and CDR2 SASEGT. The V end lost 4 bases, the J end lost 1 base, and 10 bases lay between the germline ends. CDR3 amino acids: CASSVLYGNTGELFF. In DNA, the CDR3 is TGTGCCAGCAGTGTACTGTATGGGAACACCGGGGAGCTGTTTTTT.

The chain links TRBV18 to TRBJ2-7; 9 bases map to TRBD2. The germline V gene encodes CDR1 KGHSH and CDR2 LQKENI. J lost 5 bases, V lost 0 bases, and 5 bases had no gene match. There are 15 residues in the CDR3. The CDR3 here is CASSPPASGNDEQYF. The CDR3 nucleotides are TGTGCCAGCTCACCACCGGCTAGCGGGAATGACGAGCAGTACTTC.

The chain is built from TRBV4-2 and TRBJ2-1; 13 bases map to TRBD2. The CDR3 extends over 16 amino acids. V lost 1 base and J lost 9; bases outside the gene matches: 6. Germline V gives CDR1 LGHNA, CDR2 YNFKEQ. For the CDR3, the DNA is TGTGCCAGCAGCCAAGGCACTAGCGGGAGGGCCGGTGAGCAGTTCTTC. It yields the protein CASSQGTSGRAGEQFF.

This clone was seen a few times. CDR3 in DNA: TGTGCCAGTAGTATCGGTCCAGGGGTCGAGACTGAAGCTTTCTTT. This encodes CASSIGPGVETEAFF. This rearrangement joins TRBV19 to TRBJ1-1, with D perhaps TRBD1 (6 bases). V was clipped by 3 bases and J by 5 bases, with 16 bases between them. This CDR3 has 15 amino acids. Germline-derived CDR1 and CDR2 are LNHDA and SQIVND (reference sequence).

This chain uses TRBV29-1 with TRBJ1-1; weak D call: TRBD1 (5 bases). Germline values: CDR1 SQVTM, CDR2 ANQGSEA. The CDR3 runs to 15 residues. Trimming cost V 0 bases and J 5 bases, with 16 bases left between them. The CDR3 DNA is TGCAGCGTTGAAGACAGGGCCGGGGGGGGAACTGAAGCTTTCTTT. Translating it yields CSVEDRAGGGTEAFF.

The J gene is TRBJ1-4, the V gene TRBV25-1; possibly TRBD1 for D (6 bases). Trimming pared 5 bases from V and 4 bases from J, leaving 14 bases between. Germline V CDR1 and CDR2: MGHDK, SYGVNS. This CDR3 comprises 15 residues. The CDR3 reads CASSPGGADNEKLFF. The CDR3 DNA follows: TGTGCCAGCAGTCCCGGGGGGGCTGATAATGAAAAACTGTTTTTT. Combining the CDR3 with reference TRBV25-1 and TRBJ1-4 gives the whole variable domain EADIYQTPRYLVIGTGKKITLECSQTMGHDKMYWYQQDPGMELHLIHYSYGVNSTEKGDLSSESTVSRIRTEHFPLTLESARPSHTSQYLCASSPGGADNEKLFFGSGTQLSVL.

The rearrangement links TRBV15 to TRBJ1-4, with 8 bases lining up with TRBD1. The CDR3 runs to 14 residues. The germline CDR1 and CDR2 sequences are LNHNV and YYDKDF (reference sequence). V shed 3 bases, J shed 5 bases, and the junction held 2 bases outside the gene matches. The DNA of the CDR3 is TGTGCCACCAGCAGGGACAGGGTGAATGAAAAACTGTTTTTT. Translated: CATSRDRVNEKLFF.

This chain connects TRBV28 to TRBJ2-3; D remains unclear. This CDR3 contains 15 residues. The germline V gene encodes CDR1 MDHEN and CDR2 SYDVKM. Trimming left V 4 bases short and J 2 bases short, with 13 bases between. CDR3 loop: CASSSLREATDTQYF. In DNA form, the CDR3 reads TGTGCCAGCAGTTCCCTAAGGGAAGCCACAGATACGCAGTATTTT.

The V and J genes are TRBV5-1 and TRBJ2-7; D is possibly TRBD1 (6 bases). This CDR3 has 14 amino acids. In germline, CDR1 is SGHRS, CDR2 YFSETQ. Trimming stripped 3 bases from V and 5 bases from J, with 15 bases between. CDR3 loop: CASSSGGAANEQYF. The DNA for the CDR3 is TGCGCCAGCAGCTCTGGGGGCGCGGCGAACGAGCAGTACTTC.

V gene TRBV5-8 combines with J gene TRBJ2-1; 9 nucleotides align to TRBD2. J was trimmed by 5 bases and V by 0 bases; bases with no gene match: 3. This CDR3 has 15 amino acids. Germline CDR1 SGHTS, CDR2 YDEGEE. The chain's CDR3 is CASSLGLAVNNEQFF. The CDR3 DNA follows: TGTGCCAGCAGCTTGGGACTAGCGGTAAACAATGAGCAGTTCTTC. The variable domain in full, with the rest retrieved from reference TRBV5-8 and TRBJ2-1, is EAGVTQSPTHLIKTRGQQATLRCSPISGHTSVYWYQQALGLGLQFLLWYDEGEERNRGNFPPRFSGRQFPNYSSELNVNALELEDSALYLCASSLGLAVNNEQFFGPGTRLTVL.

This sequence joins TRBV30 and TRBJ2-7, with TRBD2 identical over 12 bases. Looked up from germline, CDR1 is GTSNPN and CDR2 is SVGIG (reference sequence). V shed 0 bases and J 0 bases; nucleotides not matched to a gene: 3. The CDR3 length is 16 residues. CDR3 sequence reads: CAWSVGLAGPSYEQYF. The CDR3 coding sequence is TGTGCCTGGAGTGTGGGACTAGCGGGCCCCTCCTACGAGCAGTACTTC.

The chain combines TRBV5-1 with TRBJ2-2; 7 bases line up with TRBD2. The V segment lost 1 base and the J segment 2 bases; nucleotides outside the gene matches: 5. The CDR3 extends over 16 amino acids. In germline, CDR1 is SGHRS, CDR2 YFSETQ. The CDR3 bases are TGCGCCAGCAGCTTGATGGGGGGGATCAACACCGGGGAGCTGTTTTTT. It codes for CASSLMGGINTGELFF.

This chain connects TRBV2 to TRBJ2-3, with TRBD1 as a possible D gene (6 bases). This CDR3 region has 17 residues. V lost 6 bases and J 4 bases, leaving 23 bases between the germline ends. Germline loops: CDR1 SNHLY, CDR2 FYNNEI. CDR3 in amino acids: CASRGNPGTKRADTQYF. The CDR3 DNA sequence: TGTGCCAGCAGAGGAAACCCCGGGACAAAAAGGGCAGATACGCAGTATTTT.

In nucleotides, the CDR3 is TGTGCCAGCAGCCAAGAGGGACAGGTGAATTCACCCCTCCACTTT. Translation: CASSQEGQVNSPLHF. This chain connects TRBV4-2 to TRBJ1-6; TRBD1 matches at 8 bases. V gave up 0 bases and J gave up 7 bases; unmatched junction bases: 2. The CDR3 has 15 amino acids. The V gene's germline CDR1 is LGHNA and CDR2 YNFKEQ.

The chain's CDR3 is CASSPQRYPNTGELFF. DNA for the CDR3: TGCGCCAGCAGCCCTCAGCGGTACCCGAACACCGGGGAGCTGTTTTTT. The rearrangement joins TRBV5-1 to TRBJ2-2; tentative D call: TRBD2 (5 bases). The CDR3 is 16 residues long. In germline, CDR1 is SGHRS, CDR2 YFSETQ. Trimming shortened V by 4 bases and J by 0 bases, and 13 bases separated the two germline ends.